The next 20 T cell receptor beta chains were all read from a single sample in a study of OX40 agonist ivuxolimab in advanced cancers. Assay: immunoSEQ multiplex PCR; the TCRdb copy retains only in-frame clones and omits some. The data show 37,000 or so clones, about 90% seen once. The sequencing here drew on CD4+ or CD8+ T cells sorted from blood, taken in a trial of the OX40 agonist ivuxolimab. The receptors shown here come from an adult with an advanced solid tumor such as melanoma, head and neck, liver or kidney cancer.

V gene TRBV11-2 combines with J gene TRBJ2-5, with TRBD2 matching over 8 bases. The CDR3 length is 16 residues. The V segment lost 5 bases and the J segment 4 bases; nucleotides outside the gene matches: 12. Germline assignment: CDR1 SGHAT and CDR2 FQNNGV. The DNA for the CDR3 is TGTGCCAGCAGCACCCGGGGGCGGGGGGCAAGAGAGACCCAGTACTTC. Translation gives CASSTRGRGARETQYF.

This chain uses TRBV30 with TRBJ2-3; 10 nucleotides match TRBD2. V trimming: 1 base; J trimming: 0 bases; junction bases outside the gene matches: 4. This CDR3 contains 16 residues. CDR1 is GTSNPN, CDR2 SVGIG, per germline (reference sequence). The CDR3 DNA sequence: TGTGCCTGGAGTGACGGGACTAGCGTTAGCACAGATACGCAGTATTTT. It translates to CAWSDGTSVSTDTQYF.

The chain is built from TRBV19 and TRBJ1-2; D may be TRBD1 (6 bases). Germline lookup yields CDR1 LNHDA and CDR2 SQIVND (reference sequence). This CDR3 spans 17 amino acids. The V gene lost 6 bases and the J gene lost 1 base, with 21 bases spanning the gap. DNA of the CDR3: TGTGCCAGTAGGGGAATCCAACAGGGATCGCGTAACTATGGCTACACCTTC. Encoded protein: CASRGIQQGSRNYGYTF.

This chain uses TRBV7-9 with TRBJ1-2; D is undetermined. The CDR3 has 15 amino acids. Germline V lookup: CDR1 SEHNR, CDR2 FQNEAQ (reference sequence). V gave up 4 bases and J gave up 4 bases, with 16 bases separating them. CDR3 coding DNA: TGTGCCAGCAGCTCCACCCCCCGGGCGAGCTATGGCTACACCTTC. Amino acid sequence: CASSSTPRASYGYTF. Filled out from reference TRBV7-9 and TRBJ1-2, the complete variable domain reads DTGVSQNPRHKITKRGQNVTFRCDPISEHNRLYWYRQTLGQGPEFLTYFQNEAQLEKSRLLSDRFSAERPKGSFSTLEIQRTEQGDSAMYLCASSSTPRASYGYTFGSGTRLTVV.

The table lists this clone with a count of one. V and J are TRBV11-3 and TRBJ2-3; 15 positions match TRBD2. CDR1 is SGHNT, CDR2 YENEEA, per germline. The CDR3 has 17 residues. The trim removed 4 bases at V and 4 bases at J, leaving 6 bases unmatched. CDR3 loop: CASSSWTSGGAPDTQYF. The CDR3 coding sequence is TGTGCCAGCAGCTCTTGGACTAGCGGGGGGGCCCCAGATACGCAGTATTTT.

This chain joins TRBV30 and TRBJ2-7; D is ambiguous. The germline gives CDR1 GTSNPN, CDR2 SVGIG (reference sequence). Trimming took 8 bases from V and 6 from J, leaving 14 bases between them. This CDR3 has 11 residues. CDR3 bases: TGTGCCCGAGGTCAAGGAACCGAGCAGTACTTC. This sequence encodes CARGQGTEQYF.

Here the CDR3 DNA reads TGTGCCAGCAGCTTGTCTCCTAGCGGGGGGGCCGGAGATACGCAGTATTTT. It codes for CASSLSPSGGAGDTQYF. This chain connects TRBV5-4 to TRBJ2-3, with 12 positions matching TRBD2. Germline V lookup: CDR1 SGHNT, CDR2 YYREEE (reference sequence). With V trimmed by 1 base and J by 5 bases, 8 bases remained unmatched. The CDR3 contains 17 residues.

The chain employs TRBV9 and TRBJ2-1; 10 positions match TRBD1. From germline, CDR1 is SGDLS and CDR2 YYNGEE. V lost 0 bases and J lost 8; bases outside the gene matches: 8. The CDR3 length is 16 residues. The CDR3: CASSVDPGQGSHEQFF. CDR3 in DNA: TGTGCCAGCAGCGTAGATCCGGGACAGGGGAGCCATGAGCAGTTCTTC.

V gene TRBV10-3 combines with J gene TRBJ1-1, with unresolved D. V lost 0 bases and J lost 3, with 8 bases in between. This CDR3 region has 14 residues. The germline CDR1 and CDR2 sequences are ENHRY and SYGVKD. The CDR3 bases are TGTGCCATCAGTGAGTCGGGCACCTACACTGAAGCTTTCTTT. It encodes CAISESGTYTEAFF.

In its sample, this clone was seen a few times. The chain carries TRBV10-3 and TRBJ1-2; 7 bases match TRBD1. The CDR3 has 16 residues. V lost 2 bases, J lost 4 bases, and 10 bases stayed unmatched. The germline gives CDR1 ENHRY, CDR2 SYGVKD. The CDR3 loop is CAISEPDREITYGYTF. The CDR3 DNA reads as TGTGCCATCAGTGAGCCTGACAGGGAAATTACCTATGGCTACACCTTC.

This clone was seen just once. J is TRBJ1-6 and V is TRBV7-9, with TRBD1 matching over 10 bases. CDR3 length: 18 amino acids. V lost 4 bases and J lost 4; bases outside the gene matches: 10. Germline V gene data show CDR1 as SEHNR and CDR2 as FQNEAQ (reference sequence). CDR3 sequence: CASSYQDRGAYYNSPLHF. CDR3 coding DNA: TGTGCCAGCAGCTACCAGGACAGGGGGGCCTATTATAATTCACCCCTCCACTTT. Together with reference TRBV7-9 and TRBJ1-6, the CDR3 gives the full variable domain: DTGVSQNPRHKITKRGQNVTFRCDPISEHNRLYWYRQTLGQGPEFLTYFQNEAQLEKSRLLSDRFSAERPKGSFSTLEIQRTEQGDSAMYLCASSYQDRGAYYNSPLHFGNGTRLTVT.

V gene TRBV19 combines with J gene TRBJ1-2; D unresolved. CDR1 LNHDA and CDR2 SQIVND come from the germline V gene (reference sequence). Trimming stripped 3 bases from V and 8 bases from J, with 13 bases between. This CDR3 has 13 residues. CDR3 amino acids: CASSIGPNGGYTF. CDR3 coding DNA: TGTGCCAGTAGTATTGGACCTAATGGAGGCTACACCTTC.

This chain uses TRBV27 with TRBJ2-6; D gene ambiguous. Deletions cut 6 bases from V and 2 bases from J, with 5 bases between. The germline gives CDR1 MNHEY, CDR2 SMNVEV (reference sequence). This CDR3 has 13 residues. Here the CDR3 DNA reads TGTGCCAGCAGCCTCACTGGGGCCAACGTCCTGACTTTC. This codes for CASSLTGANVLTF.

This chain links TRBV7-6 with TRBJ2-2, with TRBD2 matching 11 bases. The ends lost 5 bases at V and 7 bases at J; junction bases unmatched: 0. The CDR3 contains 13 residues. Germline CDR1 and CDR2: SGHVS and FNYEAQ. The CDR3 reads CASSTSGGGELFF. The DNA of the CDR3 is TGTGCCAGCAGCACTAGCGGGGGCGGGGAGCTGTTTTTT.

CDR3 in amino acids: CASSYGLTGELFF. CDR3 bases: TGTGCCAGCAGCTACGGGCTCACCGGGGAGCTGTTTTTT. The V gene is TRBV11-2, the J gene TRBJ2-2; D remains unclear. CDR1 SGHAT and CDR2 FQNNGV come from the germline V gene. There are 13 residues in the CDR3. Between the trimmed V and J ends, which lost 4 bases and 4 bases, there was a span of 7 bases.

The chain employs TRBV4-3 and TRBJ1-3, with D maybe TRBD1 (6 bases). CDR1 and CDR2 (germline): LGHNA, YSLEER. The CDR3 contains 17 residues. V gave up 0 bases and J gave up 4 bases, with 16 bases separating them. DNA of the CDR3: TGCGCCAGCAGCCAAGATCGGACAGCCGGTCGGGGAAACACCATATATTTT. This sequence encodes CASSQDRTAGRGNTIYF.

About this clone: Mismatch with germline at one junction end may stem from a read error. The rearrangement joins TRBV5-4 to TRBJ2-7; D is uncertain. Germline V gene sequence: CDR1 SGHNT, CDR2 YYREEE (reference sequence). There are 8 residues in the CDR3. CDR3 loop: CASSLLNF. CDR3 DNA: TGTGCCAGCAGCTTACTGAACTTC.

The chain uses TRBV7-8 and TRBJ2-1; 9 nucleotides agree with TRBD2. CDR1 is SGHVS, CDR2 FQNEAQ, per germline. Trimming took 5 bases from V and 2 from J; bases not matched to a gene: 10. The CDR3 loop spans 17 amino acids. The CDR3 DNA reads as TGTGCCAGCAGCCTACACATGAGCGGGGGGCCCTACAATGAGCAGTTCTTC. It codes for CASSLHMSGGPYNEQFF.

This sequence joins TRBV10-2 and TRBJ1-1, with D hard to call. The CDR3 length is 11 residues. CDR1 is WSHSY, CDR2 SAAADI, per germline. V was cut by 6 bases and J by 8 bases, with 10 bases left in between. The chain's CDR3 is CASSPGSEAFF. Here the CDR3 DNA reads TGCGCCAGCAGCCCCGGGAGCGAAGCTTTCTTT.

The chain is built from TRBV27 and TRBJ2-1; 8 bases agree with TRBD2. The CDR3 is 17 residues long. CDR1 is MNHEY, CDR2 SMNVEV, per germline (reference sequence). The trim removed 5 bases at V and 4 bases at J, leaving 13 bases unmatched. The CDR3 here is CASSRAGGPGRYNEQFF. The CDR3, as DNA: TGTGCCAGCAGTAGGGCGGGAGGTCCGGGTAGATACAATGAGCAGTTCTTC.